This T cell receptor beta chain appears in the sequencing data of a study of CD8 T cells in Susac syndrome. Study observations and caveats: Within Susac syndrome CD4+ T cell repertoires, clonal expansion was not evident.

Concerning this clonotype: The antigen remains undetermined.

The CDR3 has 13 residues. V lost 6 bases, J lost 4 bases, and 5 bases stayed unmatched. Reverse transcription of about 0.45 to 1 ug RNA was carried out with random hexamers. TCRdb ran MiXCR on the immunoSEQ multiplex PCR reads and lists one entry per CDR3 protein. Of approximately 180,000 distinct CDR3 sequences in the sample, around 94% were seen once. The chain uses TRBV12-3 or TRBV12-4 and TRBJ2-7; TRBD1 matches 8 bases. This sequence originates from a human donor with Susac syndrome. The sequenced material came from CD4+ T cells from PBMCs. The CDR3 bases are TGTGCCAGCAGCCGGGACAGGATTTACGAGCAGTACTTC. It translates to CASSRDRIYEQYF.